What follows is one T cell receptor (beta chain) and its context. This clonotype has a handful of counts. Its antigen specificity is not known. The record has no base qualities; no much larger clone is one base away. These data belong to a study of CD8 T cells in ankylosing spondylitis (dated by TCRdb to about 2017). About the investigation overall: The study set out to find disease-linked TCR variants by profiling T cell receptor beta repertoires in ankylosing spondylitis patients and healthy donors. Peripheral blood was sampled, and synovial fluid was additionally collected from ankylosing spondylitis patients. In total, the full study cohort was made up of 108 healthy donors and approximately 24 ankylosing spondylitis patients.

Sequencing instrument: Illumina HiSeq 2500. Quantitative 5'-RACE with molecular barcodes was the method used to prepare the TCR beta libraries. The paper's processing steps were these. Disease-linked TCR variants were identified with a new computational method built on a probabilistic model of VDJ rearrangement. The raw public reads went through TCRdb reprocessing: fastp at Q25, MiXCR clone calling, in-frame beta chains kept. Every entry covers one CDR3 protein and lists the most common genes and DNA from its rows. TCRdb's processing, not the authors', yielded these V and J calls. Recorded for this sample are 200,000 to 250,000 distinct CDR3 sequences; 7.3% of them occurred a single time. In total, the top ten clones hold approximately 15% of the sample. Based on the germline V gene (reference sequence), the CDR1 and CDR2 sequences are DFQATT and SNEGSKA. From the cysteine up to the phenylalanine, the CDR3 has a length of 16 residues. The DNA shown is the 48-base CDR3, in frame from base 1. V loses 3 bases, J loses 4 bases, and the germline ends lie 19 bases apart.

General conclusions and limits of the study: Some TCR beta motif variants had previously been reported in synovial fluid and blood of reactive arthritis patients, which suggested common disease-initiation mechanisms. A TCR beta motif made up of fewer than 10 highly homologous amino acid variants appeared to be characteristic of blood from ankylosing spondylitis patients. Significant enrichment of the disease-linked clones was reported in matched synovial fluid samples from ankylosing spondylitis patients. The disease-linked clones had a CD8+ phenotype and were found at relatively low frequencies in peripheral blood.

Recombination connected TRBV20-1 to TRBJ1-5, with a weak D call of TRBD1 (6 bases match). Sequencing was carried out using blood, either unsorted or a sorted T cell fraction (not recorded which). This clonotype originated in a male donor with ankylosing spondylitis. The encoded CDR3 is CSASLEFRGWNQPQHF. Here is the DNA: TGCAGTGCTAGTCTAGAGTTCAGGGGCTGGAATCAGCCCCAGCATTTT.